These T cell receptor beta chains were read from a single sample in a study of cytomegalovirus exposure and HLA in healthy donors. TCRdb's table, derived via immunoSEQ multiplex PCR, lists solely in-frame clones and lacks some. The sample shows 95,000 to 150,000 clones, around 78% of them seen only once. The sample consisted of PBMCs. These receptors were obtained from a man aged 50-59 years in good health and CMV-seronegative. Both conserved end residues are part of each CDR3. The D gene is left open where the match is weak. Not every row has a clone size; where given, it reads once, few, many or a size class.

>TRBV30|TRBJ2-7|once|TRBD1|13
TGTGCCTGGAGTGTGGGGACAGGCTACGAGCAGTACTTC
CAWSVGTGYEQYF
>TRBV5-4|TRBJ1-2|.|TRBD1|15
TGTGCCAGCAGCAGGTCGGGGACAGGGTTAAATGGCTACACCTTC
CASSRSGTGLNGYTF
>TRBV7-9|TRBJ1-1|.|TRBD1|15
TGTGCCAGCAGCCAGGCCGGGACAGGGGGCACTGAAGCTTTCTTT
CASSQAGTGGTEAFF
>TRBV18|TRBJ2-3|.|.|18
TGTGCCAGCTCACCAGAGGCCGCCGGACAGCAGCCCCTTTATACGCAGTATTTT
CASSPEAAGQQPLYTQYF
>TRBV28|TRBJ1-3|.|.|14
TGTGCCAGCAGTTTTCGGGGTGACGGAAACACCATATATTTT
CASSFRGDGNTIYF
>TRBV16|TRBJ1-1|once|.|12
TGTGCCAGCAGCCGAGAACAGGGAGATAAACACTTT
CASSREQGDKHF
>TRBV7-9|TRBJ1-1|.|.|14
TGTGCCAGCAGCAGCGACGGAGGGTGGACTGAAGCTTTCTTT
CASSSDGGWTEAFF
>TRBV10-3|TRBJ2-3|.|TRBD2|15
TGTGCCACCCGGCAGGGACTAGCGGGTATGGATACGCAGTATTTT
CATRQGLAGMDTQYF
>TRBV6-5|TRBJ1-1|.|TRBD1|13
TGTGCCAGCAACAGTCCCGGGACAGCCCCCGGTTTCTTT
CASNSPGTAPGFF
>TRBV7-3|TRBJ2-3|.|.|15
TGTGCCAGCAGCTTGGGGGCAGAACAACCAGATACGCAGTATTTT
CASSLGAEQPDTQYF
>TRBV5-1|TRBJ1-2|few|TRBD1|16
TGCGCCAGCAGCTTTGACAGGGTGAGGGACAACTATGGCTACACCTTC
CASSFDRVRDNYGYTF
>TRBV7-9|TRBJ1-2|.|TRBD1|13
TGTTCCAGCAGCTCGACAGGGAACTATGGCTACACCTTC
CSSSSTGNYGYTF
>TRBV5-1|TRBJ2-3|.|TRBD2|16
TGCGCCAGCAGCTTGTCTAGCGGGGGGGCTTGGGATACGCAGTATTTT
CASSLSSGGAWDTQYF
>TRBV6-1|TRBJ2-7|few|TRBD2|15
TGTGCCAGCCCGAAGGGCCTAGCGGGCCCCTACGAGCAGTACTTC
CASPKGLAGPYEQYF
>TRBV19|TRBJ1-2|.|.|19
TGTGCCAGTAGTATCTCATATCCGGGACTAGAAAATCCTAACTATGGCTACACCTTC
CASSISYPGLENPNYGYTF
>TRBV19|TRBJ1-5|few|.|15
TGTGCCAGTAGCGACAGGATAAGAGACAGCCAGCCCCAGCATTTT
CASSDRIRDSQPQHF
>TRBV28|TRBJ2-2|few|TRBD2|16
TGTGCCAGCAGTTATGGCGGGAGGGGGCCCCCCGGGGAGCTGTTTTTT
CASSYGGRGPPGELFF
>TRBV7-8|TRBJ2-3|.|.|16
TGTGCCAGCAGCTCTAGACAGGGAGGAATGGAAGATACGCAGTATTTT
CASSSRQGGMEDTQYF
>TRBV5-1|TRBJ1-1|.|TRBD1|15
TGCGCCAGCAGCTTGCGTCGGCAGGGGGCTACTGAAGCTTTCTTT
CASSLRRQGATEAFF
>TRBV4-3|TRBJ1-4|.|TRBD1|17
TGCGCCAGCAGCCAAGAACCACAGGGGGGGGGAGGTGAAAAACTGTTTTTT
CASSQEPQGGGGEKLFF
>TRBV2|TRBJ2-5|.|.|15
TGTGCCAGCAGTGAACACGCTGGCAGGGTTGAGACCCAGTACTTC
CASSEHAGRVETQYF
>TRBV6-5|TRBJ2-5|few|.|12
TGTGCCAGCAGTTCAGGGGCCCAGACCCAGTACTTC
CASSSGAQTQYF
>TRBV27|TRBJ1-2|.|.|16
TGTGCCAGCAGCCATTATCCCCCCGGGGGGCTGGGCGGCTACACCTTC
CASSHYPPGGLGGYTF
>TRBV7-6|TRBJ2-5|once|.|16
TGTGCCAGCAGCTTACGAACCCGTTACTTTCAAGAGACCCAGTACTTC
CASSLRTRYFQETQYF
>TRBV29-1|TRBJ2-5|few|.|11
TGCAGCGAGAGGGAAGGAGAGACCCAGTACTTC
CSEREGETQYF
>TRBV10-3|TRBJ2-5|.|TRBD2|18
TGTGCCATCAGTGACCCTGCGGGGGAGGACGTGGATTCGGAGACCCAGTACTTC
CAISDPAGEDVDSETQYF
>TRBV7-9|TRBJ2-5|few|.|15
TGTGCCAGCAGCTTAATGAACAGGGCGGTAGAGACCCAGTACTTC
CASSLMNRAVETQYF
>TRBV11-3|TRBJ1-2|once|.|16
TGTGCCAGCAGCTTAGATCTAGGAGGAGGGGAGCGGGGCTACACCTTC
CASSLDLGGGERGYTF
>TRBV5-6|TRBJ2-1|.|TRBD2|17
TGTGCCAGCAGCCCCGGGACTAGCGGGGGGCAGTACAATGAGCAGTTCTTC
CASSPGTSGGQYNEQFF
>TRBV2|TRBJ1-5|once|.|14
TGTGCCAGCAGTGAACCGGGGGGCAATCAGCCCCAGCATTTT
CASSEPGGNQPQHF